What follows are 18 T cell receptor beta chains derived from one specimen sequenced in a study of control samples from healthy donors and cancer patients. This table comes from immunoSEQ multiplex PCR, and its TCRdb copy is limited to in-frame clones, with some not included. This sample has 150,000 to 180,000 clones; around 96% occur once, and the top ten carry approximately 5.5%. Specimen: blood. These receptors were obtained from a man in his forties or fifties in good health.

This chain links TRBV4-1 with TRBJ2-7, with D perhaps TRBD1 (5 bases). This CDR3 has 16 residues. CDR1 and CDR2 (germline): MGHRA, YSYEKL. The V end was cut by 0 bases, the J end by 0 bases, with 12 bases between. The CDR3 coding sequence is TGCGCCAGCAGCCAAGAAACAGGACGTAGCTCCTACGAGCAGTACTTC. This codes for CASSQETGRSSYEQYF.

V and J are TRBV3-1 (or the pseudogene TRBV3-2) and TRBJ2-7, with D perhaps TRBD2 (5 bases). The ends were cut back, 1 base at V and 6 bases at J, with 7 bases in the middle. This CDR3 is 12 amino acids long. The germline V gene encodes CDR1 LGHDT and CDR2 YNNKEL (reference sequence). CDR3 residues: CASSQVSAEQYF. The DNA for the CDR3 is TGTGCCAGCAGCCAAGTTAGCGCCGAGCAGTACTTC.

This clone occurred once. J is TRBJ2-3 and V is TRBV5-4; the D gene is possibly TRBD2 (6 bases). This CDR3 is 14 amino acids long. Germline V gene data show CDR1 as SGHNT and CDR2 as YYREEE (reference sequence). V lost 5 bases, J lost 5 bases, and 15 bases lay in between. The CDR3: CASRSAGGVDTQYF. CDR3 DNA sequence: TGTGCCAGCAGATCAGCGGGTGGAGTAGATACGCAGTATTTT.

The chain is built from TRBV9 and TRBJ1-1; D is undetermined. The CDR3 is 14 amino acids. Germline CDR1 SGDLS, CDR2 YYNGEE. V was trimmed by 4 bases and J by 3 bases, leaving 13 bases between them. The CDR3 DNA is TGTGCCAGCAGCCTAGCTGGTTTAGACACTGAAGCTTTCTTT. It translates to CASSLAGLDTEAFF.

V and J are TRBV7-6 and TRBJ2-1; 14 nucleotides align to TRBD2. The germline CDR1 and CDR2 sequences are SGHVS and FNYEAQ. The CDR3 totals 15 residues. V lost 5 bases, J lost 6 bases, and 3 bases stayed unmatched. This chain's CDR3 is CASSVGTSGGNEQFF. The CDR3 coding sequence is TGTGCCAGCAGCGTCGGGACTAGCGGGGGCAATGAGCAGTTCTTC.

The V gene is TRBV3-1 (or the pseudogene TRBV3-2), the J gene TRBJ1-2, with D maybe TRBD1 (5 bases). CDR1 and CDR2 (germline): LGHDT, YNNKEL (reference sequence). V was pared by 6 bases and J by 7 bases, with 15 bases between. The CDR3 runs to 13 residues. CDR3 loop: CASSPEQEGGYTF. The DNA for the CDR3 is TGTGCCAGCAGTCCCGAACAGGAAGGTGGCTACACCTTC.

This clone occurred once. Other nucleotide sequences from this sample produce the same CDR3. V usage is TRBV4-1 and J usage is TRBJ1-1, with D uncertain. Trimming pared 1 base from V and 2 bases from J, leaving 2 bases between. Per germline, CDR1 MGHRA and CDR2 YSYEKL. The CDR3 length is 12 residues. CDR3 sequence reads: CASSQGNTEAFF. For the CDR3, the DNA is TGCGCCAGCAGCCAAGGAAACACTGAAGCTTTCTTT.

The V gene is TRBV12-3 or TRBV12-4, the J gene TRBJ1-5; the D is unclear. V lost 5 bases, J lost 3 bases, and 5 bases lay in between. The CDR3 is 12 residues long. CDR3 DNA sequence: TGTGCCAGCAGTAGGTTCAATCAGCCCCAGCATTTT. Its protein is CASSRFNQPQHF.

This sequence joins TRBV4-1 and TRBJ1-2; 7 bases align to TRBD1. V gave up 1 base and J gave up 8 bases; unmatched junction bases: 13. CDR1 is MGHRA, CDR2 YSYEKL, per germline. This CDR3 has 16 residues. CDR3 residues: CASSQGLRGRRVGYTF. CDR3 bases: TGCGCCAGCAGCCAAGGCTTGAGGGGGCGCAGGGTCGGCTACACCTTC.

The chain combines TRBV27 with TRBJ1-3; TRBD1 agrees at 10 bases. CDR1 is MNHEY and CDR2 is SMNVEV in the germline V gene (reference sequence). V trimming: 5 bases; J trimming: 8 bases; junction bases outside the gene matches: 15. There are 17 residues in the CDR3. The DNA for the CDR3 is TGTGCCAGCAGTCATCTTAGGGACAGGGGTATTATCGACACCATATATTTT. Its protein is CASSHLRDRGIIDTIYF.

This clone was seen once. The genes are TRBV5-1 and TRBJ1-2; TRBD1 matches 7 bases. Germline V gives CDR1 SGHRS, CDR2 YFSETQ. J gave up 5 bases and V 0 bases, and 7 bases lay outside the gene matches. The CDR3 has 15 residues. Here the CDR3 reads CASSLGGTVQYGYTF. DNA for the CDR3: TGCGCCAGCAGCTTGGGGGGGACAGTTCAATATGGCTACACCTTC.

This chain uses TRBV24-1 with TRBJ2-3, with 10 bases fitting TRBD2. The ends lost 5 bases at V and 2 bases at J; junction bases unmatched: 12. Germline values: CDR1 KGHDR, CDR2 SFDVKD. The CDR3 extends over 18 amino acids. CDR3 coding DNA: TGTGCCACCAGTGGTTCTAGCGGGGGTTTCCTACACACAGATACGCAGTATTTT. Residues: CATSGSSGGFLHTDTQYF.

The chain carries TRBV5-4 and TRBJ1-2; 7 positions agree with TRBD1. CDR1 SGHNT and CDR2 YYREEE come from the germline V gene (reference sequence). The CDR3 length is 13 residues. The V gene end was trimmed by 1 base and the J gene end by 9 bases; junction bases not matched to a gene: 6. The DNA for the CDR3 is TGTGCCAGCAGCTTGCTCACAGGGGTTCGCTACACCTTC. Translating gives CASSLLTGVRYTF.

The chain couples TRBV3-1 (or the pseudogene TRBV3-2) to TRBJ2-1; 9 bases agree with TRBD2. The germline CDR1 and CDR2 sequences are LGHDT and YNNKEL (reference sequence). Losses at the gene ends were 3 bases for V and 2 bases for J; bases not matched to a gene: 8. The length of the CDR3 is 17 residues. DNA for the CDR3: TGTGCCAGCAGCCATGAGGGACTAGCACGCCCCTACAATGAGCAGTTCTTC. Its protein is CASSHEGLARPYNEQFF.

The V gene is TRBV3-1 (or the pseudogene TRBV3-2), the J gene TRBJ1-5, with 7 bases matching TRBD1. V lost 1 base and J lost 1; bases outside the gene matches: 1. This CDR3 comprises 15 residues. Germline values: CDR1 LGHDT, CDR2 YNNKEL (reference sequence). The CDR3, as DNA: TGTGCCAGCAGCCAAGGGGACAGAAGCAATCAGCCCCAGCATTTT. This gives the protein CASSQGDRSNQPQHF.

The chain couples TRBV28 to TRBJ1-2; D gene ambiguous. The V and J ends lost 6 bases and 1 base respectively, with 6 bases between them. The CDR3 consists of 12 residues. Germline CDR1 reads MDHEN; CDR2 reads SYDVKM. The CDR3 nucleotides are TGTGCCAGCAGGGCGGGTAACTATGGCTACACCTTC. It codes for CASRAGNYGYTF.

The chain joins TRBV6-6 to TRBJ1-3, with D unresolved. The V end lost 5 bases, the J end lost 0 bases, and 14 bases lay between the germline ends. Per germline, CDR1 MNHNY and CDR2 SVGAGI (reference sequence). The CDR3 has 16 residues. The CDR3 bases are TGTGCCAGCAGTCGACTAGGACGGAGCTCTGGAAACACCATATATTTT. Residues: CASSRLGRSSGNTIYF.

The chain links TRBV5-4 to TRBJ1-2; D uncertain. Germline assignment: CDR1 SGHNT and CDR2 YYREEE (reference sequence). Between the trimmed V and J ends, which lost 0 bases and 5 bases, there was a span of 14 bases. This CDR3 has 15 residues. The DNA of the CDR3 is TGTGCCAGCAGCTTGGGGACTTCGGGGAGGTATGGCTACACCTTC. Its protein product is CASSLGTSGRYGYTF.